The rows below give T cell receptor beta chains drawn from one sample of a study of Graves' ophthalmopathy and Graves' hyperthyroidism. In TCRdb, the multiplex PCR reads were re-called with MiXCR into one record per CDR3 protein. This table has around 50,000 distinct CDR3 sequences, less than 65% appearing once. Sample: peripheral blood. Receptors were obtained from an adult man with Graves' ophthalmopathy. CDR3s include the opening cysteine and the closing phenylalanine or tryptophan. The D gene is left open where the match is weak. The size entry is marked missing in some rows and otherwise reads once, few, many or a size class.

CASSLAAGGYNEQFF	TGCGCCAGCAGCTTGGCGGCAGGGGGTTACAATGAGCAGTTCTTC	TRBD1	TRBV5-1	TRBJ2-1	15	-
CASSFGIAPQHF	TGTGCCAGCAGCTTTGGGATAGCGCCCCAGCATTTT	-	TRBV11-2	TRBJ1-5	12	-
CASSLWGARHINNEQFF	TGTGCCAGCAGCTTGTGGGGGGCCAGACATATAAACAATGAGCAGTTCTTC	-	TRBV7-9	TRBJ2-1	17	-
CASSLGDRGQETQYF	TGTGCCAGCAGCTTGGGGGACAGGGGACAAGAGACCCAGTACTTC	TRBD1	TRBV5-8	TRBJ2-5	15	many
CASSPGEGWSPLHF	TGCGCCAGCAGCCCCGGGGAGGGCTGGTCACCCCTCCACTTT	-	TRBV5-1	TRBJ1-6	14	many
CSAKGGGSTNEKLFF	TGCAGTGCCAAGGGCGGGGGATCAACTAATGAAAAACTGTTTTTT	-	TRBV20-1	TRBJ1-4	15	-
CASSQSDQPQHF	TGTGCCAGCAGTCAATCCGATCAGCCCCAGCATTTT	-	TRBV6-6	TRBJ1-5	12	many
CATSRDVDSYNEQFF	TGTGCCACCAGCAGAGATGTGGACTCCTACAATGAGCAGTTCTTC	-	TRBV15	TRBJ2-1	15	-
CASSFKPRDSPLHF	TGTGCCAGCAGCTTCAAACCTAGGGATTCACCCCTCCACTTT	-	TRBV3-1	TRBJ1-6	14	many
CAGSLAWAGSSYNSLLHF	TGTGCCGGCAGCTTGGCCTGGGCAGGGAGCTCCTATAATTCACTCCTCCACTTT	-	TRBV5-6	TRBJ1-6	18	-